What follows are 4 T cell receptor beta chains derived from one specimen sequenced in a study of blood T cell repertoires in COVID-19. Repertoires were generated with immunoSEQ multiplex PCR, while TCRdb's copy carries only in-frame clones and drops some. The data show some 670,000 clones, about nine tenths seen once. Sequencing input: peripheral blood. The source is a young woman with acute or convalescent COVID-19.

This clone was seen only a few times. The chain is built from TRBV5-1 and TRBJ2-7, with 8 bases that match TRBD1. Germline loops: CDR1 SGHRS, CDR2 YFSETQ. With V trimmed by 4 bases and J by 2 bases, 8 bases remained unmatched. The CDR3 has 15 residues. DNA of the CDR3: TGCGCCAGCAGCCAAGGGGACAGGAGGACCTACGAGCAGTACTTC. Its translation: CASSQGDRRTYEQYF.

The V gene is TRBV5-5, the J gene TRBJ2-3; D might be TRBD2 (5 bases). The CDR3 is made up of 13 amino acids. Germline V lookup: CDR1 SGHKS, CDR2 YYEKEE (reference sequence). The V end was cut by 4 bases, the J end by 2 bases, with 8 bases between. CDR3 bases: TGTGCCAGCAGCCCGGGGTCCACAGATACGCAGTATTTT. It is translated as CASSPGSTDTQYF.

The chain has TRBV10-1 and TRBJ1-5; 7 nucleotides line up with TRBD1. The junction had 10 bases not matched to a gene; V was cut back by 9 bases and J by 5 bases. This CDR3 has 14 amino acids. Germline CDR1 and CDR2: WNHNN and SYGVQD (reference sequence). CDR3 loop: CARDERGQDQPQHF. The CDR3 DNA is TGCGCCAGAGATGAGAGGGGGCAGGATCAGCCCCAGCATTTT.

CDR3 loop: CATQGLGGNEQYF. The DNA of the CDR3 is TGTGCCACCCAGGGACTGGGGGGAAACGAGCAGTACTTC. The chain carries TRBV24-1 and TRBJ2-7; possible D gene TRBD2, 6 bases. CDR1 is KGHDR and CDR2 is SFDVKD in the germline V gene. This CDR3 spans 13 amino acids. The germline V and J ends were trimmed by 9 bases and 5 bases, with 16 bases remaining between them.